One sample yielded the 25 T cell receptor beta chains listed below, sequenced in a study of blood T cell repertoires in COVID-19. The protocol was immunoSEQ multiplex PCR, while the TCRdb copy is restricted to in-frame clones and leaves out a portion. The data show roughly 45,000 clones, over 75% seen once. Sequenced input: peripheral blood. The receptors were gathered from a woman between 55 and 75 years old with acute or convalescent COVID-19.

The chain links TRBV20-1 to TRBJ2-5, with D hard to call. V was trimmed by 3 bases and J by 1 base, leaving 9 bases between them. The germline V gene has CDR1 DFQATT and CDR2 SNEGSKA (reference sequence). The CDR3 sequence is 13 residues long. CDR3 sequence: CSASVAGQETQYF. CDR3 bases: TGCAGTGCTAGTGTCGCCGGCCAAGAGACCCAGTACTTC.

Details on this clone: Germline is not matched at one junction end, which may reflect a read error. The chain recombines TRBV3-1 (or the pseudogene TRBV3-2) with TRBJ2-1; perhaps TRBD2 as D (5 bases). The length of the CDR3 is 13 residues. Germline CDR1 reads LGHDT; CDR2 reads YNNKEL (reference sequence). The CDR3 bases are TGTGCCGGCAGCCAAGTGGACTTCAATGAGCAGTTCTTC. It codes for CAGSQVDFNEQFF.

The rearrangement uses TRBV6-5 and TRBJ2-7, with 7 positions matching TRBD2. Germline V gives CDR1 MNHEY, CDR2 SVGAGI. V shed 10 bases and J 5 bases; nucleotides not matched to a gene: 5. The CDR3 totals 11 residues. For the CDR3, the DNA is TGTGCCACTGGGGGGGTCCACGAGCAGTACTTC. Its translation: CATGGVHEQYF.

This rearrangement joins TRBV7-2 to TRBJ2-7; 9 nucleotides match TRBD1. The CDR3 loop spans 16 amino acids. Germline CDR1 SGHTA, CDR2 FQGNSA. The trim removed 1 base at V and 6 bases at J, leaving 10 bases unmatched. The CDR3 DNA is TGTGCCAGCAGCTTAGATGGGGGGACAGGGCATAGCGAGCAGTACTTC. It is translated as CASSLDGGTGHSEQYF. Combining the CDR3 with reference TRBV7-2 and TRBJ2-7 gives the whole variable domain GAGVSQSPSNKVTEKGKDVELRCDPISGHTALYWYRQSLGQGLEFLIYFQGNSAPDKSGLPSDRFSAERTGGSVSTLTIQRTQQEDSAVYLCASSLDGGTGHSEQYFGPGTRLTVT.

The chain carries TRBV15 and TRBJ1-2, with TRBD1 identical over 7 bases. Germline V gene lookup returns CDR1 LNHNV and CDR2 YYDKDF (reference sequence). The CDR3 covers 15 residues. V was pared by 3 bases and J by 4 bases, with 8 bases of the junction left unmatched. The CDR3 DNA sequence: TGTGCCACCAGCAGCGACGACAGGGCCCCCTATGGCTACACCTTC. Amino acids: CATSSDDRAPYGYTF.

The rearrangement joins TRBV4-3 to TRBJ2-3; 8 nucleotides match TRBD2. Germline V gene lookup returns CDR1 LGHNA and CDR2 YSLEER. V gave up 2 bases and J gave up 6 bases; unmatched junction bases: 4. The CDR3 loop spans 14 amino acids. The CDR3 DNA sequence: TGCGCCAGCAGCCAAACTGGCGGGGGGGATACGCAGTATTTT. It is translated as CASSQTGGGDTQYF.

The chain has TRBV19 and TRBJ1-5; a weak D match, TRBD1 (5 bases). The CDR3 has 13 amino acids. V lost 3 bases, J lost 7 bases, and 10 bases lay in between. Germline V lookup: CDR1 LNHDA, CDR2 SQIVND (reference sequence). CDR3 in amino acids: CASSIGPGQPQHF. CDR3 coding DNA: TGTGCCAGTAGTATCGGTCCAGGGCAGCCCCAGCATTTT.

This clone was counted a few times. The CDR3 reads CASNGLANTEAFF. CDR3 coding DNA: TGTGCCAGTAACGGACTGGCGAACACTGAAGCTTTCTTT. The rearrangement uses TRBV19 and TRBJ1-1; no reliable D call. V dropped 7 bases and J dropped 1 base, with 10 bases sitting between them. Germline V CDR1 and CDR2: LNHDA, SQIVND (reference sequence). CDR3 length equals 13 residues.

CDR3 protein: CATSGRVGEQYF. The CDR3 nucleotides read TGTGCCACCTCGGGCAGGGTAGGTGAGCAGTACTTC. This chain links TRBV2 with TRBJ2-7, with D perhaps TRBD1 (5 bases). Trimming removed 10 bases at V and 7 bases at J, with 17 bases between. This CDR3 has 12 residues. Germline assignment: CDR1 SNHLY and CDR2 FYNNEI. Complete variable domain (other parts from reference TRBV2 and TRBJ2-7): EPEVTQTPSHQVTQMGQEVILRCVPISNHLYFYWYRQILGQKVEFLVSFYNNEISEKSEIFDDQFSVERPDGSNFTLKIRSTKLEDSAMYFCATSGRVGEQYFGPGTRLTVT.

As concerns this clone: The junction departs from the called germline gene at one end, perhaps through a read error. This chain joins TRBV7-2 and TRBJ1-1; 7 nucleotides align to TRBD1. This CDR3 is built from 17 residues. CDR1 is SGHTA and CDR2 is FQGNSA in the germline V gene. The CDR3 DNA reads TGTGCCAGCAGCCCAAGAGGGGGCCTTCAACTGAAAACTGAAGCTTTCTTT. Amino acid sequence: CASSPRGGLQLKTEAFF.

The chain links TRBV4-2 to TRBJ2-3; maybe TRBD1 (5 bases). V lost 0 bases to trimming and J lost 0 bases, with 13 bases between them. This CDR3 has 17 amino acids. CDR1 and CDR2 (germline): LGHNA, YNFKEQ. This chain's CDR3 is CASSQDAFQGSTDTQYF. CDR3 nucleotides: TGTGCCAGCAGCCAAGATGCCTTTCAGGGAAGCACAGATACGCAGTATTTT.

V and J are TRBV24-1 and TRBJ1-3, with D perhaps TRBD1 (5 bases). The V end was cut by 10 bases, the J end by 3 bases, with 6 bases between. CDR3 size: 11 residues. CDR1 is KGHDR, CDR2 SFDVKD, per germline. The CDR3, as DNA: TGTGCCACGGGGGGTGGAAACACCATATATTTT. As protein: CATGGGNTIYF.

The chain couples TRBV27 to TRBJ1-5; a possible D gene is TRBD1 (5 bases). V lost 6 bases to trimming and J lost 2 bases, with 11 bases between them. The germline gives CDR1 MNHEY, CDR2 SMNVEV (reference sequence). CDR3 size: 14 residues. CDR3 residues: CASRIAGGNQPQHF. The CDR3 nucleotides are TGTGCCAGCAGGATAGCGGGGGGCAATCAGCCCCAGCATTTT.

The chain uses TRBV19 and TRBJ2-7; possible D gene TRBD1, 6 bases. Germline V gene data show CDR1 as LNHDA and CDR2 as SQIVND (reference sequence). There are 15 residues in the CDR3. The V and J ends lost 5 bases and 0 bases respectively, with 14 bases between them. In DNA form, the CDR3 reads TGTGCCAGTAGTGCGCCAGGGGTAGGCTCCTACGAGCAGTACTTC. This encodes CASSAPGVGSYEQYF.

The chain joins TRBV30 to TRBJ1-3; D uncertain. V lost 2 bases and J 0 bases, leaving 5 bases between the germline ends. Germline V lookup: CDR1 GTSNPN, CDR2 SVGIG (reference sequence). The CDR3 length is 13 residues. The CDR3 sequence is CAWSTSSGNTIYF. The CDR3 DNA sequence: TGTGCCTGGAGTACGAGCTCTGGAAACACCATATATTTT.

The chain uses TRBV19 and TRBJ2-7, with TRBD2 identical over 13 bases. With V trimmed by 5 bases and J by 0 bases, 1 base remained unmatched. Germline values: CDR1 LNHDA, CDR2 SQIVND (reference sequence). The CDR3 sequence is 15 residues long. In nucleotides, the CDR3 is TGTGCCAGTAGTGGACTAGCGGGGGCCTCCTACGAGCAGTACTTC. Protein product: CASSGLAGASYEQYF.

The rearrangement links TRBV18 to TRBJ2-7; no firm D call. The CDR3 loop spans 12 amino acids. The V end was cut by 4 bases, the J end by 6 bases, with 10 bases between. Germline lookup yields CDR1 KGHSH and CDR2 LQKENI. CDR3 bases: TGTGCCAGCTCACACACAGTTGGCGAGCAGTACTTC. This sequence encodes CASSHTVGEQYF.

V is TRBV19 and J is TRBJ1-6, with a tentative D call TRBD1 (6 bases). Germline loops: CDR1 LNHDA, CDR2 SQIVND (reference sequence). The CDR3 extends over 14 amino acids. V lost 3 bases to trimming and J lost 7 bases, with 10 bases between them. The CDR3 is CASSIRTENSPLHF. The DNA of the CDR3 is TGTGCCAGTAGTATCAGGACAGAGAATTCACCCCTCCACTTT.

This chain connects TRBV30 to TRBJ2-7, with TRBD2 matching over 12 bases. The CDR3 sequence is 14 residues long. The germline V gene encodes CDR1 GTSNPN and CDR2 SVGIG (reference sequence). Trimming at V came to 1 base and at J to 3 bases, leaving 1 base not matched to a gene. The CDR3 sequence is CAWSALAGGYEQYF. The CDR3 region has the DNA TGTGCCTGGAGTGCACTAGCGGGGGGCTACGAGCAGTACTTC.

J is TRBJ2-5 and V is TRBV3-1 (or the pseudogene TRBV3-2); D might be TRBD2 (6 bases). The germline V gene has CDR1 LGHDT and CDR2 YNNKEL (reference sequence). The CDR3 is 14 amino acids. V lost 3 bases to trimming and J lost 2 bases, with 10 bases between them. The CDR3 DNA follows: TGTGCCAGCAGCCAGGGGGGTCGACAAGAGACCCAGTACTTC. Amino acids: CASSQGGRQETQYF.

This chain connects TRBV6-5 to TRBJ1-1; 7 positions agree with TRBD1. With 4 bases clipped from V and 1 base from J, the junction kept 3 bases outside the gene matches. The germline V gene encodes CDR1 MNHEY and CDR2 SVGAGI. The CDR3 extends over 14 amino acids. The CDR3 is CASSFGQENTEAFF. The CDR3 coding sequence is TGTGCCAGCAGTTTCGGACAGGAGAACACTGAAGCTTTCTTT.

The J gene is TRBJ2-4, the V gene TRBV7-4; D is unclear. Germline V gives CDR1 SGHVT, CDR2 SQSDAQ. The CDR3 spans 15 residues. Trimming removed 9 bases at V and 0 bases at J, with 15 bases between. The CDR3 reads CARPPGTLAKNIQYF. Here the CDR3 DNA reads TGTGCCAGGCCCCCGGGTACTTTAGCCAAAAACATTCAGTACTTC.

The chain joins TRBV19 to TRBJ2-2; TRBD2 matches at 11 bases. The V gene's germline CDR1 is LNHDA and CDR2 SQIVND (reference sequence). This CDR3 is 16 amino acids long. The J segment lost 3 bases and the V segment lost 5 bases, leaving 5 bases of the junction unmatched. This CDR3 is CASSPGLAGDTGELFF. DNA for the CDR3: TGTGCCAGTAGTCCTGGACTAGCGGGCGACACCGGGGAGCTGTTTTTT.

This chain uses TRBV27 with TRBJ1-2; TRBD1 agrees at 9 bases. The germline gives CDR1 MNHEY, CDR2 SMNVEV (reference sequence). After removal of 6 bases from V and 7 bases from J, the junction contained 6 bases not matched to a gene. The CDR3 consists of 13 residues. In DNA form, the CDR3 reads TGTGCCAGCAGCTCCGGGACAGGGAGTGGCTACACCTTC. It encodes CASSSGTGSGYTF.

The chain combines TRBV27 with TRBJ2-5; 7 bases fit TRBD2. The CDR3 totals 14 residues. Germline V lookup: CDR1 MNHEY, CDR2 SMNVEV (reference sequence). The V gene end was trimmed by 6 bases and the J gene end by 6 bases; junction bases not matched to a gene: 10. The CDR3 sequence is CASSRAGRGKTQYF. For the CDR3, the DNA is TGTGCCAGCAGCCGCGCTGGGAGGGGCAAGACCCAGTACTTC.